This T cell receptor (beta chain) was recorded in a study of liver allograft versus peripheral blood T cells. Whole-study context: Peripheral blood of the recipients supplied T cell receptor repertoires that were compared with those in transplanted livers. Broader study findings: Liver allografts reportedly held T cell receptor repertoires unlike those in peripheral blood.

Germline CDR1 KGHSH, CDR2 LQKENI. The V gene lost 3 bases and the J gene lost 1 base, with 13 bases spanning the gap. This CDR3 is built from 15 residues. The sample holds many counts of this clonotype. Its antigen is not known. TCRdb ran MiXCR on the reads and lists one entry per CDR3 protein. Seen here are around 13,000 distinct CDR3 sequences, 25% to 30% observed once, and the top ten hold around 2.2%. The TCR sequence derives from a human patient who had a liver transplant. Part of the T cells may come from the graft donor. V usage is TRBV18 and J usage is TRBJ2-7, with D perhaps assigned TRBD1 or TRBD2 (5 bases each). The CDR3 DNA is TGTGCCAGCTCACCCGGGACGGCTCGTTCCTACGAGCAGTACTTC. Its translation: CASSPGTARSYEQYF.